This T cell receptor (beta chain) was captured by sequencing in a study of blood T cell repertoires in COVID-19. Study-wide background: COVID-19 samples collected from the United States, Italy and Spain covered acute and convalescent phases. T cells, B-cell-depleted T cells, or PBMCs supplied cDNA or gDNA.

V lost 3 bases, J lost 0 bases, and 14 bases lay in between. The CDR3 length is 16 residues. Germline V gene lookup returns CDR1 SGDLS and CDR2 YYNGEE. In the authors' workflow: Estimation of nucleated cell counts relied on the amplification of reference gene primers. The protocol was immunoSEQ multiplex PCR, while the TCRdb copy is restricted to in-frame clones and leaves out a portion. Clonal size and the V and J genes are those of that table, whereas D and trimming came from the DNA. The table records roughly 140,000 clones, roughly 80% of them present only once. The chain couples TRBV9 to TRBJ2-3; tentative D call: TRBD1 (5 bases). Source material: peripheral blood. This receptor was taken from a woman of 80 years or more with acute or convalescent COVID-19. CDR3 in DNA: TGTGCCAGCAGCGCGCAGAAGGGGTACAGCACAGATACGCAGTATTTT. It yields the protein CASSAQKGYSTDTQYF.